This T cell receptor beta chain was captured by sequencing in a study of shared clonotypes between healthy human individuals. Study results and caveats: Around 5.3% of naive CD4 clonotypes were shared across a handful of donors.

Naive CD4+ cells were CD45RA-selected; the remaining cells were memory. The CDR3 totals 11 residues. Trimming stripped 4 bases from V and 11 bases from J, with 9 bases between. The V gene's germline CDR1 is SGHTA and CDR2 FQGNSA. With respect to this clone: No antigen is known for it.

Clones were read by immunoSEQ multiplex PCR, and TCRdb kept only the in-frame ones, dropping some. Of 850,000 to 1,200,000 clones listed, approximately 76% were seen once; the top ten hold 1.4% to 1.5%. The V call is TRBV7-2, the J call TRBJ2-4; D ambiguous. The sample consisted of memory CD4+ T cells sorted from blood. Regarding subset: CD45RA-negative fraction. This receptor was identified in a man aged 18 to 35 in good health. Here the CDR3 DNA reads TGTGCCAGCAGCTCCACGGGCGTTCAGTACTTC. It is translated as CASSSTGVQYF.